This T cell receptor (beta chain) is drawn from a study of cytomegalovirus exposure and HLA in healthy donors. Study in general: The same platform as the 650 to 700 first-cohort repertoires was used for the 100 to 150 validation repertoires, a later analysis reported.

Findings and limits, study-wide: According to a subsequent analysis, TCR clusters from the first cohort were inclined to appear together in the 120 validation repertoires.

A word on this clone: The target antigen is unknown.

Produced via immunoSEQ multiplex PCR; TCRdb's table is partial and in-frame only. The sample records roughly 77,000 clones, roughly 96% being singletons. The sequenced material came from PBMCs. The clonotype originates from a woman between 18 and 29 years old in good health and CMV-seronegative.

DNA for the CDR3: TGTGCCAGCAGTTTACCCCTTTTTAAGCGGGGAGGCGAGCAGTACTTC. The encoded protein is CASSLPLFKRGGEQYF. The chain combines TRBV28 with TRBJ2-7; 7 positions agree with TRBD2. From germline, CDR1 is MDHEN and CDR2 SYDVKM. V lost 2 bases to trimming and J lost 6 bases; unmatched junction nucleotides: 13. The CDR3 runs 16 residues.